These 19 T cell receptor beta chains came from one sample sequenced in a study of blood T cell repertoires in COVID-19. This table comes from immunoSEQ multiplex PCR, and its TCRdb copy is limited to in-frame clones, with some not included. The top ten clones hold about 2.9% of a sample with roughly 140,000 clones, roughly 85% of them seen once. Sequenced input: peripheral blood. The receptor set was obtained from a man aged 50-59 years with acute or convalescent COVID-19.

The chain uses TRBV3-1 (or the pseudogene TRBV3-2) and TRBJ2-7; 8 positions match TRBD1. This CDR3 has 12 amino acids. Germline trimming cut 11 bases from V and 3 bases from J; bases unmatched to any gene: 6. The germline V gene has CDR1 LGHDT and CDR2 YNNKEL (reference sequence). CDR3 DNA: TGTGCCTGTAGCGACAGGGGCTACGAGCAGTACTTC. This codes for CACSDRGYEQYF.

The CDR3 protein is CASSDGTGGPYNEQFF. The DNA for the CDR3 is TGCGCCAGCAGCGACGGGACAGGGGGCCCGTACAATGAGCAGTTCTTC. The genes are TRBV5-1 and TRBJ2-1; 12 bases agree with TRBD1. Unmatched junction bases numbered 6, after V lost 4 bases and J lost 4 bases. Germline V gene sequence: CDR1 SGHRS, CDR2 YFSETQ. The CDR3 consists of 16 residues.

V and J are TRBV6-1 and TRBJ1-2; 9 positions match TRBD1. After removal of 1 base from V and 8 bases from J, the junction contained 8 bases not matched to a gene. The CDR3 sequence is 15 residues long. Looked up from germline, CDR1 is MNHNS and CDR2 is SASEGT. The DNA of the CDR3 is TGTGCCAGCAGTGAAGATACGTGGACAGGGGCCGGCTACACCTTC. Amino acid sequence: CASSEDTWTGAGYTF.

The J gene is TRBJ1-2, the V gene TRBV18, with a possible D match to TRBD1 (5 bases). From germline, CDR1 is KGHSH and CDR2 LQKENI. This CDR3 has 15 residues. Trimming removed 2 bases at V and 3 bases at J, with 13 bases between. CDR3 amino acids: CASSPGSSGDYGYTF. Written as DNA, the CDR3 is TGTGCCAGCTCACCAGGGTCGTCGGGGGACTATGGCTACACCTTC.

The gene calls are TRBV7-8 and TRBJ2-7, with TRBD2 matching 8 bases. The trim removed 1 base at V and 9 bases at J, leaving 11 bases unmatched. The CDR3 loop spans 15 amino acids. The germline V gene encodes CDR1 SGHVS and CDR2 FQNEAQ. The CDR3: CASSLGASGPLRQYF. DNA of the CDR3: TGTGCCAGCAGCTTAGGAGCTAGCGGGCCTCTACGGCAGTACTTC.

This chain connects TRBV19 to TRBJ1-5; D not resolved. Germline CDR1 LNHDA, CDR2 SQIVND (reference sequence). V dropped 5 bases and J dropped 1 base, with 9 bases sitting between them. CDR3 length: 14 amino acids. The CDR3, as DNA: TGTGCCAGTAGTTGGGGAGGGAGCAATCAGCCCCAGCATTTT. Amino acid sequence: CASSWGGSNQPQHF.

V usage is TRBV10-2 and J usage is TRBJ2-3; weak D call: TRBD2 (6 bases). The CDR3 is made up of 15 amino acids. Trimming cost V 6 bases and J 2 bases, with 15 bases left between them. Per germline, CDR1 WSHSY and CDR2 SAAADI. The CDR3 protein is CASREGLPITDTQYF. For the CDR3, the DNA is TGCGCCAGCAGAGAGGGACTCCCAATCACAGATACGCAGTATTTT.

CDR3 in amino acids: CASQDRGDGYTF. The CDR3 DNA reads as TGTGCCAGTCAGGACAGGGGTGATGGCTACACCTTC. The gene calls are TRBV6-6 and TRBJ1-2; TRBD1 matches 9 bases. The CDR3 is made up of 12 amino acids. Germline loops: CDR1 MNHNY, CDR2 SVGAGI (reference sequence). J gave up 6 bases and V 9 bases, and 5 bases lay outside the gene matches.

This clone has a handful of counts. CDR3: CASKFSGGYEQYF. CDR3 sequence (DNA): TGCGCCAGCAAATTCTCTGGCGGCTACGAGCAGTACTTC. The chain is built from TRBV5-1 and TRBJ2-7, with D unresolved. Trimming shortened V by 6 bases and J by 3 bases, and 13 bases separated the two germline ends. CDR1 is SGHRS, CDR2 YFSETQ, per germline. The CDR3 covers 13 residues.

The chain carries TRBV5-1 and TRBJ2-5, with TRBD2 identical over 12 bases. J lost 1 base, V lost 4 bases, and 8 bases had no gene match. In germline, CDR1 is SGHRS, CDR2 YFSETQ. The CDR3 contains 17 residues. The CDR3 DNA sequence: TGCGCCAGCAGCGCTAAAGTACTAGCGGGGGGCCAAGAGACCCAGTACTTC. It yields the protein CASSAKVLAGGQETQYF.

J is TRBJ1-6 and V is TRBV6-5, with D maybe TRBD1 (6 bases). The CDR3 contains 15 residues. Germline assignment: CDR1 MNHEY and CDR2 SVGAGI. With 2 bases removed from V and 4 bases from J, the gap between germline ends came to 9 bases. The CDR3 DNA is TGTGCCAGCAGTTACGGACAGACTTATAATTCACCCCTCCACTTT. This codes for CASSYGQTYNSPLHF.

The rearrangement uses TRBV27 and TRBJ1-4, with 11 bases that match TRBD1. Germline V gives CDR1 MNHEY, CDR2 SMNVEV (reference sequence). J lost 7 bases, V lost 8 bases, and 6 bases had no gene match. There are 14 residues in the CDR3. The CDR3 region has the DNA TGTGCCAGCGGAGGACAGGGGGCGGGTGAAAAACTGTTTTTT. Amino acids: CASGGQGAGEKLFF.

The rearrangement uses TRBV28 and TRBJ2-1; D is unclear. Per the germline V gene, CDR1 is MDHEN and CDR2 is SYDVKM. With 2 bases removed from V and 2 bases from J, the gap between germline ends came to 7 bases. CDR3 length: 14 residues. In DNA, the CDR3 is TGTGCCAGCAGTTTACCCCTAGCCTACAATGAGCAGTTCTTC. Protein product: CASSLPLAYNEQFF.

The chain links TRBV18 to TRBJ1-4; no definite D call. CDR1 and CDR2 (germline): KGHSH, LQKENI. The CDR3 sequence is 17 residues long. The V and J ends lost 1 base and 1 base respectively, with 13 bases between them. The CDR3 sequence: CASSPQKTELTNEKLFF. The CDR3 bases are TGTGCCAGCTCACCACAGAAGACGGAGCTAACTAATGAAAAACTGTTTTTT.

This clone occurred a few times. This chain joins TRBV4-1 and TRBJ2-6; a weak D match, TRBD2 (7 bases). The CDR3 is 19 amino acids. CDR1 is MGHRA, CDR2 YSYEKL, per germline. Trimming removed 1 base at V and 4 bases at J, with 20 bases between. CDR3 residues: CASSQVGKSGGSGANVLTF. The CDR3 DNA sequence: TGCGCCAGCAGCCAAGTGGGGAAATCGGGGGGCTCCGGGGCCAACGTCCTGACTTTC.

In DNA form, the CDR3 reads TGTGCCAGCAGTGAAGCGCGCGGAGATAGCAATCAGCCCCAGCATTTT. Translating gives CASSEARGDSNQPQHF. The chain combines TRBV6-1 with TRBJ1-5, with D hard to call. Deletions cut 0 bases from V and 0 bases from J, with 9 bases between. This CDR3 is 16 amino acids long. Germline V gene lookup returns CDR1 MNHNS and CDR2 SASEGT.

As for this clone: An end of the junction does not agree with germline; a read error may underlie this. The J gene is TRBJ2-7, the V gene TRBV27; 8 positions match TRBD2. Germline CDR1 is MNHEY and CDR2 is SMNVEV (reference sequence). The CDR3 has 14 amino acids. CDR3 coding DNA: TGTGCCAGCGGTTTAGCGGGACGATCCTACGAGCAGTACTTC. Protein sequence: CASGLAGRSYEQYF.

This sequence joins TRBV7-9 and TRBJ2-6; perhaps TRBD1 as D (5 bases). Trimming left V 4 bases short and J 3 bases short, with 10 bases between. The CDR3 contains 15 residues. Germline CDR1 SEHNR, CDR2 FQNEAQ (reference sequence). In nucleotides, the CDR3 is TGTGCCAGCAGCTCCCCAGGGTATGGGGCCAACGTCCTGACTTTC. Translation: CASSSPGYGANVLTF.

The chain employs TRBV7-9 and TRBJ1-3, with unresolved D. This CDR3 comprises 16 residues. The V gene lost 4 bases and the J gene lost 0 bases, with 13 bases spanning the gap. Looked up from germline, CDR1 is SEHNR and CDR2 is FQNEAQ (reference sequence). DNA for the CDR3: TGTGCCAGCAGCTCTACGGACGACTACTCTGGAAACACCATATATTTT. Its translation: CASSSTDDYSGNTIYF.